Listed here are 8 T cell receptor beta chains from one sample, sequenced in a study of blood T cell repertoires in COVID-19. Clones were read by immunoSEQ multiplex PCR, and TCRdb kept only the in-frame ones, dropping some. The sample holds roughly 200,000 clones, under 90% seen once. Material for sequencing was PBMCs or T cells enriched from blood (not recorded which). All receptors derive from a woman in her fifties or sixties who had been exposed to COVID-19.

In regard to this clone: Other DNA sequences in the sample encode the same CDR3. The V call is TRBV14, the J call TRBJ1-3; 7 nucleotides agree with TRBD1. The V and J ends lost 4 bases and 3 bases, in that order; junction bases with no gene match: 3. Germline CDR1 and CDR2: SGHDN and FVKESK. The CDR3 is 14 amino acids. In DNA, the CDR3 is TGTGCCAGCAGCCGACAGGGCTTTGGAAACACCATATATTTT. Residues: CASSRQGFGNTIYF.

The chain employs TRBV3-1 (or the pseudogene TRBV3-2) and TRBJ1-6; D call uncertain. Germline V gene sequence: CDR1 LGHDT, CDR2 YNNKEL (reference sequence). The CDR3 has 14 residues. Trimming stripped 4 bases from V and 0 bases from J, with 4 bases between. As DNA, the CDR3 is TGTGCCAGCAGCCCGGGCTCCTATAATTCACCCCTCCACTTT. This translates into CASSPGSYNSPLHF.

The chain couples TRBV6-5 to TRBJ1-1; D might be TRBD1 (6 bases). Trimming shortened V by 0 bases and J by 3 bases, and 11 bases separated the two germline ends. CDR1 is MNHEY, CDR2 SVGAGI, per germline. There are 15 residues in the CDR3. The CDR3 sequence is CASSYSAGADTEAFF. Here the CDR3 DNA reads TGTGCCAGCAGTTACTCAGCAGGGGCAGACACTGAAGCTTTCTTT.

This rearrangement joins TRBV7-9 to TRBJ1-1; weak D call: TRBD1 (6 bases). This CDR3 comprises 14 residues. V lost 6 bases and J 2 bases, leaving 13 bases between the germline ends. CDR1 SEHNR and CDR2 FQNEAQ come from the germline V gene (reference sequence). The CDR3: CASSLGQKNTEAFF. The CDR3 region has the DNA TGTGCCAGCAGTCTTGGACAGAAAAACACTGAAGCTTTCTTT.

This chain connects TRBV15 to TRBJ1-2, with D possibly matching TRBD1 (6 bases). The germline V gene has CDR1 LNHNV and CDR2 YYDKDF (reference sequence). Trimming removed 0 bases from V and 2 bases from J, with 19 bases in between. The CDR3 length is 18 residues. The CDR3 loop reads CATSRDYSRGWGNYGYTF. The CDR3, as DNA: TGTGCCACCAGCAGAGATTATTCCAGGGGATGGGGGAACTATGGCTACACCTTC.

This clone was seen just once. The genes are TRBV3-1 (or the pseudogene TRBV3-2) and TRBJ1-1; D possibly corresponds to TRBD1 (6 bases). The CDR3 spans 14 residues. From germline, CDR1 is LGHDT and CDR2 YNNKEL (reference sequence). Deletions cut 0 bases from V and 10 bases from J, with 15 bases between. CDR3 bases: TGTGCCAGCAGCCAAGATACCATGGGACACGGAGCTTTCTTT. Translated, it gives CASSQDTMGHGAFF.

For this clone: Other DNA sequences in this sample translate to the same CDR3. J is TRBJ1-1 and V is TRBV4-1; a possible D gene is TRBD1 (5 bases). CDR1 is MGHRA and CDR2 is YSYEKL in the germline V gene. Trimming shortened V by 3 bases and J by 5 bases, and 10 bases separated the two germline ends. The CDR3 has 13 amino acids. CDR3 region: CASSQGRGTEAFF. The CDR3 region has the DNA TGCGCCAGCAGCCAGGGGAGGGGAACTGAAGCTTTCTTT.

The gene calls are TRBV28 and TRBJ1-1; 12 bases match TRBD1. The V gene's germline CDR1 is MDHEN and CDR2 SYDVKM. The V segment lost 3 bases and the J segment 1 base; nucleotides outside the gene matches: 9. CDR3 length: 18 amino acids. CDR3 residues: CASSFIYGTGGKNTEAFF. The CDR3 DNA follows: TGTGCCAGCAGTTTTATTTACGGGACAGGGGGCAAGAACACTGAAGCTTTCTTT.